This T cell receptor beta chain was obtained from a study of blood T cell repertoires in COVID-19. Per germline, CDR1 SEHNR and CDR2 FQNEAQ (reference sequence). V was pared by 1 base and J by 4 bases, with 2 bases of the junction left unmatched. The CDR3 totals 14 residues. TCRdb's copy holds only in-frame clones and misses some; the assay was immunoSEQ multiplex PCR. The sample yields 410,000 or so clones, approximately 91% seen once. Those enrolled in Seattle joined during active infection and were followed longitudinally afterward. Sequenced sample: peripheral blood. The genes are TRBV7-9 and TRBJ1-2; 8 bases map to TRBD1. This receptor was identified in a woman aged 35 to 49 with COVID-19, enrolled during active disease. CDR3 in amino acids: CASSLDRGIYGYTF. CDR3 nucleotide sequence: TGTGCCAGCAGCTTAGACAGGGGGATCTATGGCTACACCTTC.